This T cell receptor (beta chain) comes out of a study of T cells in Graves' hyperthyroidism and ophthalmopathy. Study details: Upon initial diagnosis and before any treatment, peripheral blood was collected.

TCR beta CDR3 regions were amplified from RNA transcripts. HTBI primers were employed in a first-round RT-PCR of the TCR CDR3. TCRdb passed the multiplex PCR reads through MiXCR, listing each CDR3 protein once. The table shows about 600,000 distinct CDR3 sequences, with approximately 14% occurring only once. For ophthalmopathy patients, the Clinical Activity Score was at least 3 and the NOSPECS grade at least 4; duration was under 3 months. Investigators excluded patients with uncontrolled infection, other autoimmune disease, pregnancy or lactation. Study findings and constraints: The model's output predicted ophthalmopathy at a median of roughly 6 months prior to onset.

Comment on this clonotype: As yet, its antigen is unknown.

The source of this sequence is a woman aged 18-30 years with Graves' ophthalmopathy. The source material was blood.

The CDR3 protein is CATSDPGNQPQHF. DNA for the CDR3: TGTGCCACCAGTGACCCGGGAAATCAGCCCCAGCATTTT. The chain links TRBV24-1 to TRBJ1-5; D gene ambiguous. Trimming took off 4 bases at V and 4 bases at J, with 7 bases between the two ends. CDR1 KGHDR and CDR2 SFDVKD come from the germline V gene. The CDR3 is 13 residues long.